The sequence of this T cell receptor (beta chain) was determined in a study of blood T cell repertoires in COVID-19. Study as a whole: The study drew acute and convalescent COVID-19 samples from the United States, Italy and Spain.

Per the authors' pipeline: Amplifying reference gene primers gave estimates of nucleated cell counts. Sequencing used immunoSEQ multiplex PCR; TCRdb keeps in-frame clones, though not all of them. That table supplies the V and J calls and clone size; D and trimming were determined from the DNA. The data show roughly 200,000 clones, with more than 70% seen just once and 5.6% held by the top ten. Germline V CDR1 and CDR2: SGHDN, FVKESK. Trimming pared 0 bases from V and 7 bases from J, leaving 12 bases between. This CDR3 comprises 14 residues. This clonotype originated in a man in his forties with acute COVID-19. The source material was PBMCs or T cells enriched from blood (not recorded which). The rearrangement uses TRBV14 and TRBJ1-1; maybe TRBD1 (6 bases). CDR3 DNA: TGTGCCAGCAGCCAAGATATGGCCAGGGGTGAAGCTTTCTTT. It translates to CASSQDMARGEAFF.